This TCR beta chain was recorded in a study of blood T cell repertoires in COVID-19. How the authors handled the data: By means of reference gene primer amplification, nucleated cell counts were estimated. Sequencing used immunoSEQ multiplex PCR; TCRdb keeps in-frame clones, though not all of them. The V and J calls and clone size were taken over from that table, and D and trimming were inferred from the DNA. The sample records 85,000 to 110,000 clones, approximately 88% being singletons. This CDR3 has 18 amino acids. Germline assignment: CDR1 MRHNA and CDR2 SNTAGT. Unmatched junction bases numbered 10, after V lost 0 bases and J lost 2 bases.

Sequencing was carried out using peripheral blood. The TCR was taken from a woman aged 55-70 years with acute or convalescent COVID-19. The V call is TRBV6-4, the J call TRBJ2-1; 7 bases are a match to TRBD1. Here the CDR3 reads CASSDSISTGPPYNEQFF. The CDR3 nucleotides read TGTGCCAGCAGTGACTCGATATCGACAGGGCCCCCCTACAATGAGCAGTTCTTC.